These 21 T cell receptor beta chains came from one sample sequenced in a study of blood T cell repertoires in COVID-19. The table came from immunoSEQ multiplex PCR; TCRdb's copy has only in-frame clones and leaves some out. This table holds just under 85,000 clones, around four fifths found once. The sequencing sample was made of peripheral blood. The origin of the receptors is a woman in her fifties or sixties with acute or convalescent COVID-19.

This chain connects TRBV7-6 to TRBJ2-1, with TRBD2 matching over 12 bases. Germline CDR1 SGHVS, CDR2 FNYEAQ. CDR3 size: 16 residues. The trim removed 6 bases at V and 8 bases at J, leaving 11 bases unmatched. CDR3 residues: CASRRLLAGGLDEQFF. In DNA form, the CDR3 reads TGTGCCAGCAGACGTCTTCTAGCGGGGGGGCTCGATGAGCAGTTCTTC.

This clone was counted between two and nine times. The rearrangement links TRBV27 to TRBJ1-5; D remains ambiguous. This CDR3 region has 13 residues. V was trimmed by 3 bases and J by 4 bases, leaving 7 bases between them. Germline CDR1 reads MNHEY; CDR2 reads SMNVEV (reference sequence). The CDR3 DNA sequence: TGTGCCAGCAGTTTTCGGGAGAATCAGCCCCAGCATTTT. As protein: CASSFRENQPQHF.

This clone was counted only a few times. V gene TRBV29-1 combines with J gene TRBJ1-1; D is ambiguous. Trimming stripped 1 base from V and 9 bases from J, with 12 bases between. The germline gives CDR1 SQVTM, CDR2 ANQGSEA. CDR3 size: 12 residues. The CDR3 DNA is TGCAGCGTTGAAGTCGGGGTTACCCAAGCTTTCTTT. It codes for CSVEVGVTQAFF.

This clone was found a few times. The chain joins TRBV7-8 to TRBJ2-7; D perhaps matches TRBD1 (5 bases). CDR3 length: 14 amino acids. V dropped 5 bases and J dropped 2 bases, with 13 bases sitting between them. The germline V gene encodes CDR1 SGHVS and CDR2 FQNEAQ. CDR3 nucleotides: TGTGCCAGCAGCCCAATCGACAGTACCTACGAGCAGTACTTC. Encoded protein: CASSPIDSTYEQYF.

This clone appeared a few times. The V and J genes are TRBV28 and TRBJ1-5; TRBD1 agrees at 8 bases. The length of the CDR3 is 15 residues. Germline-derived CDR1 and CDR2 are MDHEN and SYDVKM. V trimming: 7 bases; J trimming: 2 bases; junction bases outside the gene matches: 7. DNA for the CDR3: TGTGCCAGCAACACCGGACAGGGCGGCAATCAGCCCCAGCATTTT. Amino acid sequence: CASNTGQGGNQPQHF.

V is TRBV3-1 (or the pseudogene TRBV3-2) and J is TRBJ2-7, with D possibly matching TRBD2 (5 bases). The CDR3 consists of 13 residues. V was shortened by 4 bases and J by 6 bases, with 13 bases between the two germline ends. Germline loops: CDR1 LGHDT, CDR2 YNNKEL (reference sequence). CDR3: CASSRSGWAEQYF. The CDR3 bases are TGTGCCAGCAGCCGAAGCGGATGGGCCGAGCAGTACTTC.

DNA of the CDR3: TGTGCCAGCAGCTTAGCCCGCCGCTTCTTTGGCGAGCAGTTCTTC. This gives the protein CASSLARRFFGEQFF. V and J are TRBV7-6 and TRBJ2-1; D is unclear. The CDR3 is made up of 15 amino acids. V gave up 0 bases and J gave up 10 bases, with 16 bases separating them. The germline gives CDR1 SGHVS, CDR2 FNYEAQ. Supplemented by reference TRBV7-6 and TRBJ2-1, the full variable domain reads GAGVSQSPRYKVTKRGQDVALRCDPISGHVSLYWYRQALGQGPEFLTYFNYEAQQDKSGLPNDRFSAERPEGSISTLTIQRTEQRDSAMYRCASSLARRFFGEQFFGPGTRLTVL.

The chain employs TRBV19 and TRBJ2-4; TRBD1 agrees at 8 bases. The germline CDR1 and CDR2 sequences are LNHDA and SQIVND (reference sequence). After removal of 3 bases from V and 1 base from J, the junction contained 17 bases not matched to a gene. The CDR3 loop spans 20 amino acids. As DNA, the CDR3 is TGTGCCAGTAGTATTCCGCGGCAGGGGGCTCGGGAGATCGCCAAAAACATTCAGTACTTC. Translated: CASSIPRQGAREIAKNIQYF.

The chain links TRBV10-3 to TRBJ2-6, with 12 bases aligning to TRBD1. Per germline, CDR1 ENHRY and CDR2 SYGVKD. The CDR3 has 17 amino acids. The junction had 10 bases not matched to a gene; V was cut back by 9 bases and J by 4 bases. CDR3 nucleotides: TGTGCCATTCATCCGGGACAGGGGGCGCTAGGGGCCAACGTCCTGACTTTC. Protein sequence: CAIHPGQGALGANVLTF.

The V gene is TRBV7-9, the J gene TRBJ1-5; D gene uncertain. The CDR3 extends over 14 amino acids. In germline, CDR1 is SEHNR, CDR2 FQNEAQ (reference sequence). V lost 1 base, J lost 6 bases, and 10 bases lay in between. This chain's CDR3 is CASSLGGNPQPQHF. The CDR3 DNA follows: TGTGCCAGCAGCTTAGGAGGGAATCCTCAGCCCCAGCATTTT.

The rearrangement links TRBV5-6 to TRBJ2-7; 9 bases map to TRBD2. CDR1 is SGHDT and CDR2 is YYEEEE in the germline V gene. The CDR3 length is 14 residues. Unmatched junction bases numbered 6, after V lost 4 bases and J lost 4 bases. Here the CDR3 DNA reads TGTGCCAGCAGCGGTAGCGGGAGCCGGTACGAGCAGTACTTC. It encodes CASSGSGSRYEQYF.

This chain joins TRBV5-4 and TRBJ2-2, with a tentative D call TRBD2 (6 bases). This CDR3 is built from 13 residues. Germline V gene lookup returns CDR1 SGHNT and CDR2 YYREEE (reference sequence). The V end was cut by 3 bases, the J end by 6 bases, with 9 bases between. CDR3 sequence (DNA): TGTGCCAGCAGCTCCACTAGCCCCGGGGAGCTGTTTTTT. Amino acids: CASSSTSPGELFF.

Only a few counts were recorded for this clone. The chain couples TRBV6-5 to TRBJ2-4, with D maybe TRBD1 (6 bases). CDR1 is MNHEY and CDR2 is SVGAGI in the germline V gene. Trimming left V 4 bases short and J 6 bases short, with 19 bases between. This CDR3 spans 16 amino acids. This CDR3 is CASSLGVTGSGNIQYF. CDR3 DNA sequence: TGTGCCAGCAGTTTAGGGGTCACAGGGTCTGGAAACATTCAGTACTTC.

V is TRBV6-5 and J is TRBJ1-1, with D unclear. This CDR3 is built from 14 residues. Between the trimmed V and J ends, which lost 4 bases and 3 bases, there was a span of 12 bases. Germline loops: CDR1 MNHEY, CDR2 SVGAGI. CDR3 region: CASSSKPGYTEAFF. The CDR3 DNA reads as TGTGCCAGCAGTTCGAAGCCGGGATACACTGAAGCTTTCTTT.

This chain joins TRBV3-1 (or the pseudogene TRBV3-2) and TRBJ1-6, with TRBD1 identical over 9 bases. The CDR3 is made up of 14 amino acids. Germline CDR1 is LGHDT and CDR2 is YNNKEL (reference sequence). Unmatched junction bases numbered 2, after V lost 1 base and J lost 10 bases. The chain's CDR3 is CASSQGTGESPLHF. The CDR3, as DNA: TGTGCCAGCAGCCAAGGGACAGGGGAATCACCCCTCCACTTT.

The chain links TRBV2 to TRBJ1-2; D not certain. Germline-derived CDR1 and CDR2 are SNHLY and FYNNEI. This CDR3 spans 13 amino acids. V gave up 2 bases and J gave up 4 bases, with 8 bases separating them. The CDR3 is CASSERGVYGYTF. The CDR3 DNA sequence: TGTGCCAGCAGTGAACGCGGGGTCTATGGCTACACCTTC.

This clone was found a few times. J is TRBJ2-3 and V is TRBV10-1, with TRBD1 as a possible D gene (5 bases). Trimming removed 2 bases from V and 5 bases from J, with 20 bases in between. The CDR3 runs 17 residues. Per the germline V gene, CDR1 is WNHNN and CDR2 is SYGVQD (reference sequence). CDR3 bases: TGCGCCAGCAGTGAGCCCGTAGGGGCGCAAGGGCGAGATACGCAGTATTTT. Its protein is CASSEPVGAQGRDTQYF.

Details on this clone: This same CDR3 is encoded by further DNA sequences in the sample. The V call is TRBV7-2, the J call TRBJ1-3; D not resolved. Looked up from germline, CDR1 is SGHTA and CDR2 is FQGNSA. This CDR3 has 13 amino acids. V gave up 5 bases and J gave up 0 bases, with 5 bases separating them. The CDR3 sequence: CASSPSSGNTIYF. The CDR3 nucleotides are TGTGCCAGCAGCCCTAGCTCTGGAAACACCATATATTTT. The full variable domain, with the rest looked up from reference TRBV7-2 and TRBJ1-3, is GAGVSQSPSNKVTEKGKDVELRCDPISGHTALYWYRQSLGQGLEFLIYFQGNSAPDKSGLPSDRFSAERTGGSVSTLTIQRTQQEDSAVYLCASSPSSGNTIYFGEGSWLTVV.

The chain combines TRBV6-6 with TRBJ2-3; 8 bases are shared with TRBD1. Germline assignment: CDR1 MNHNY and CDR2 SVGAGI (reference sequence). Trimming cost V 5 bases and J 3 bases; bases outside gene matches: 4. The CDR3 loop spans 14 amino acids. The CDR3 coding sequence is TGTGCCAGCAGTCCACGACAGGGGACAGATACGCAGTATTTT. Encoded protein: CASSPRQGTDTQYF.

This chain uses TRBV6-6 with TRBJ1-1; 7 nucleotides align to TRBD1. Germline CDR1 is MNHNY and CDR2 is SVGAGI (reference sequence). J lost 5 bases, V lost 0 bases, and 6 bases had no gene match. This CDR3 spans 15 amino acids. The CDR3 sequence: CASSYSTAGGTEAFF. The DNA of the CDR3 is TGTGCCAGCAGTTACTCGACGGCAGGGGGGACTGAAGCTTTCTTT.

The genes are TRBV3-1 (or the pseudogene TRBV3-2) and TRBJ1-4; TRBD1 aligns across 9 bases. V dropped 4 bases and J dropped 3; count of bases not matched to a gene: 9. The CDR3 totals 17 residues. In germline, CDR1 is LGHDT, CDR2 YNNKEL (reference sequence). The CDR3 loop reads CASSRDRGRLANEKLFF. Written as DNA, the CDR3 is TGTGCCAGCAGCCGCGACAGGGGGAGACTGGCTAATGAAAAACTGTTTTTT.